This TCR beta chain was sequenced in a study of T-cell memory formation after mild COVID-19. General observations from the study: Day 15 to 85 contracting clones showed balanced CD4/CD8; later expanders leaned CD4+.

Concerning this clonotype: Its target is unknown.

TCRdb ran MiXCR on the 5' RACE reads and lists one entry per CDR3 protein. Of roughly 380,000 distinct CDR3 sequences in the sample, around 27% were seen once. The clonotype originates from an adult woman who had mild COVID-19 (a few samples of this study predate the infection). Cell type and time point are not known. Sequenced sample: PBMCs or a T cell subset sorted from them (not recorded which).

The CDR3 sequence is CASNLHRGQNTEAFF. The CDR3 DNA is TGTGCCAGCAACCTGCACCGGGGCCAGAACACTGAAGCTTTCTTT. The chain combines TRBV12-3 or TRBV12-4 with TRBJ1-1, with D possibly being TRBD1 (5 bases). This CDR3 region has 15 residues. The V and J ends lost 7 bases and 1 base respectively, with 16 bases between them.